These T cell receptor beta chains were read from a single sample in a study of blood T cell repertoires in COVID-19. Method: immunoSEQ multiplex PCR; TCRdb's copy keeps in-frame clones and lacks some. The data show under 300,000 clones, with 88% seen just once and around 1% held by the top ten. Sequencing input: PBMCs or T cells enriched from blood (not recorded which). The receptors come from a woman in her twenties or thirties who had recovered from COVID-19. CDR3s include the opening cysteine and the closing phenylalanine or tryptophan. A D gene is named only where the DNA matches it firmly. The size entry is marked missing in some rows and otherwise reads once, few, many or a size class.

clone_size: .; v_call: TRBV19; j_call: TRBJ1-1; d_call: TRBD1; cdr3_aa: CASSSRDRGRGTEAFF; cdr3_nt: TGTGCCAGTAGTTCCAGGGACAGGGGGCGAGGTACTGAAGCTTTCTTT
clone_size: few; v_call: TRBV19; j_call: TRBJ1-5; d_call: .; cdr3_aa: CASSVDRNQPQHF; cdr3_nt: TGTGCCAGTAGTGTTGACAGAAATCAGCCCCAGCATTTT
clone_size: .; v_call: TRBV10-3; j_call: TRBJ2-7; d_call: .; cdr3_aa: CAISDPAQVKPYEQYF; cdr3_nt: TGTGCCATCAGTGACCCCGCCCAGGTCAAACCCTACGAGCAGTACTTC
clone_size: .; v_call: TRBV11-2; j_call: TRBJ2-1; d_call: TRBD2; cdr3_aa: CASSLLREKGEQFF; cdr3_nt: TGTGCCAGCAGCTTATTGCGGGAGAAAGGTGAGCAGTTCTTC
clone_size: .; v_call: TRBV10-3; j_call: TRBJ1-5; d_call: TRBD1; cdr3_aa: CAISATGGTGDYQPQHF; cdr3_nt: TGTGCCATCAGTGCGACAGGGGGGACAGGGGATTATCAGCCCCAGCATTTT
clone_size: .; v_call: TRBV9; j_call: TRBJ1-1; d_call: .; cdr3_aa: CASSVQTGEHGDIEAFF; cdr3_nt: TGTGCCAGCAGCGTACAAACCGGGGAACACGGGGATATTGAAGCTTTCTTT
clone_size: .; v_call: TRBV5-8; j_call: TRBJ2-3; d_call: TRBD2; cdr3_aa: CASSFGAGVKADTQYF; cdr3_nt: TGTGCCAGCAGCTTCGGGGCGGGAGTTAAAGCAGATACGCAGTATTTT
clone_size: .; v_call: TRBV15; j_call: TRBJ1-2; d_call: TRBD1; cdr3_aa: CATSRDSGGVFGYTF; cdr3_nt: TGTGCCACCAGCAGAGATTCAGGGGGCGTATTTGGCTACACCTTC
clone_size: .; v_call: TRBV25-1; j_call: TRBJ2-7; d_call: .; cdr3_aa: CASSGMTVPIYEQYF; cdr3_nt: TGTGCCAGCAGTGGAATGACAGTGCCTATCTACGAGCAGTACTTC
clone_size: .; v_call: TRBV9; j_call: TRBJ1-2; d_call: TRBD1; cdr3_aa: CASSPKGAQGYTF; cdr3_nt: TGTGCCAGCAGCCCGAAGGGGGCTCAGGGCTACACCTTC
clone_size: .; v_call: TRBV7-9; j_call: TRBJ1-6; d_call: .; cdr3_aa: CASSLVGQGNSPLHF; cdr3_nt: TGTGCCAGCAGCTTAGTCGGGCAGGGGAACTCACCCCTCCACTTT
clone_size: .; v_call: TRBV7-2; j_call: TRBJ1-2; d_call: .; cdr3_aa: CASSLTWALNYGYTF; cdr3_nt: TGTGCCAGCAGCCTGACATGGGCCCTAAACTATGGCTACACCTTC
clone_size: .; v_call: TRBV6-5; j_call: TRBJ1-2; d_call: .; cdr3_aa: CASSYSEDYGYTF; cdr3_nt: TGTGCCAGCAGTTACTCGGAGGATTATGGCTACACCTTC
clone_size: .; v_call: TRBV11-2; j_call: TRBJ1-5; d_call: TRBD1; cdr3_aa: CASSLDRTQPQHF; cdr3_nt: TGTGCCAGCAGTTTGGACAGGACTCAGCCCCAGCATTTT
clone_size: .; v_call: TRBV27; j_call: TRBJ2-3; d_call: .; cdr3_aa: CASSFRLVTDTQYF; cdr3_nt: TGTGCCAGCAGTTTCAGACTAGTAACAGATACGCAGTATTTT
clone_size: .; v_call: TRBV5-1; j_call: TRBJ2-2; d_call: TRBD2; cdr3_aa: CASSLGTSLTGELFF; cdr3_nt: TGCGCCAGCAGCTTGGGGACTAGCCTCACCGGGGAGCTGTTTTTT
clone_size: .; v_call: TRBV7-6; j_call: TRBJ1-5; d_call: TRBD1; cdr3_aa: CASSPIIVYRGNEGNQPQHF; cdr3_nt: TGTGCCAGCAGCCCCATCATAGTTTACAGGGGGAATGAGGGGAATCAGCCCCAGCATTTT
clone_size: .; v_call: TRBV7-9; j_call: TRBJ2-1; d_call: .; cdr3_aa: CASSSPPLATEQFF; cdr3_nt: TGTGCCAGCAGCTCACCACCACTAGCTACTGAGCAGTTCTTC
clone_size: .; v_call: TRBV11-2; j_call: TRBJ2-3; d_call: TRBD1; cdr3_aa: CASSSRTGGDTDTQYF; cdr3_nt: TGTGCCAGCAGCTCGAGGACAGGGGGAGATACAGATACGCAGTATTTT
clone_size: .; v_call: TRBV6-2/TRBV6-3; j_call: TRBJ2-5; d_call: TRBD2; cdr3_aa: CASSWVAGAGTQYF; cdr3_nt: TGTGCCAGCAGTTGGGTAGCGGGGGCGGGGACCCAGTACTTC
clone_size: .; v_call: TRBV21-1; j_call: TRBJ2-2; d_call: .; cdr3_aa: CASSKVGFFAGAGELFF; cdr3_nt: TGTGCCAGCAGCAAAGTTGGGTTCTTCGCGGGAGCCGGGGAGCTGTTTTTT
clone_size: .; v_call: TRBV4-3; j_call: TRBJ1-6; d_call: .; cdr3_aa: CASSQIGQLFLSPLHF; cdr3_nt: TGCGCCAGCAGCCAGATCGGACAGTTATTTTTGTCACCCCTCCACTTT
clone_size: once; v_call: TRBV27; j_call: TRBJ2-7; d_call: .; cdr3_aa: CASSDFKGVPYEQYF; cdr3_nt: TGTGCCAGCAGCGATTTTAAAGGGGTTCCCTACGAGCAGTACTTC
clone_size: .; v_call: TRBV5-6; j_call: TRBJ2-3; d_call: TRBD1; cdr3_aa: CASRWMGQGAHTQYF; cdr3_nt: TGTGCCAGCAGATGGATGGGACAGGGTGCACATACGCAGTATTTT
clone_size: .; v_call: TRBV13; j_call: TRBJ1-4; d_call: .; cdr3_aa: CASSSRLSTNEKLFF; cdr3_nt: TGTGCCAGCAGCTCCAGACTCTCAACTAATGAAAAACTGTTTTTT
clone_size: .; v_call: TRBV10-2; j_call: TRBJ2-1; d_call: TRBD2; cdr3_aa: CASTYSGRPYNEQFF; cdr3_nt: TGCGCCAGCACTTATAGCGGGAGACCTTACAATGAGCAGTTCTTC
clone_size: .; v_call: TRBV27; j_call: TRBJ2-7; d_call: TRBD1; cdr3_aa: CASSSGTGGFYEQYF; cdr3_nt: TGTGCCAGCAGTTCAGGGACAGGGGGGTTCTACGAGCAGTACTTC
clone_size: .; v_call: TRBV30; j_call: TRBJ1-6; d_call: .; cdr3_aa: CAWRFESPLHF; cdr3_nt: TGTGCCTGGAGGTTCGAGTCACCCCTCCACTTT
clone_size: .; v_call: TRBV27; j_call: TRBJ2-1; d_call: TRBD1; cdr3_aa: CASSLSYGTGGAYNEQFF; cdr3_nt: TGTGCCAGCAGTTTATCATACGGGACAGGGGGCGCCTACAATGAGCAGTTCTTC
clone_size: .; v_call: TRBV18; j_call: TRBJ2-5; d_call: TRBD2; cdr3_aa: CASSPRKGLAGDYKETQYF; cdr3_nt: TGTGCCAGCTCACCACGAAAGGGACTAGCGGGAGATTATAAAGAGACCCAGTACTTC
clone_size: .; v_call: TRBV27; j_call: TRBJ2-7; d_call: TRBD2; cdr3_aa: CASSWSSGVLSYEQYF; cdr3_nt: TGTGCCAGCAGTTGGTCTAGCGGGGTCCTCTCCTACGAGCAGTACTTC
clone_size: .; v_call: TRBV28; j_call: TRBJ1-2; d_call: TRBD1; cdr3_aa: CASSLRGRNYGYTF; cdr3_nt: TGTGCCAGCAGTTTAAGGGGGCGAAATTATGGCTACACCTTC
clone_size: .; v_call: TRBV27; j_call: TRBJ2-1; d_call: .; cdr3_aa: CASSFETPYNEQFF; cdr3_nt: TGTGCCAGCAGTTTTGAGACTCCGTACAATGAGCAGTTCTTC
clone_size: .; v_call: TRBV7-9; j_call: TRBJ2-1; d_call: .; cdr3_aa: CASSLGGGAYNEQFF; cdr3_nt: TGTGCCAGCAGCTTAGGAGGGGGGGCTTACAATGAGCAGTTCTTC
clone_size: .; v_call: TRBV3-1/TRBV3-2; j_call: TRBJ1-1; d_call: .; cdr3_aa: CARQGKVKAFF; cdr3_nt: TGTGCCAGACAGGGTAAAGTTAAAGCTTTCTTT
clone_size: .; v_call: TRBV9; j_call: TRBJ1-5; d_call: .; cdr3_aa: CASSVEGVGPQHF; cdr3_nt: TGTGCCAGCAGCGTAGAAGGGGTCGGGCCCCAGCATTTT
clone_size: .; v_call: TRBV5-1; j_call: TRBJ2-7; d_call: .; cdr3_aa: CASSPLIGASSSYEQYF; cdr3_nt: TGCGCCAGCAGCCCCCTTATTGGGGCCTCGAGCTCCTACGAGCAGTACTTC
clone_size: .; v_call: TRBV28; j_call: TRBJ1-5; d_call: .; cdr3_aa: CASSFPSGFNQPQHF; cdr3_nt: TGTGCCAGCAGTTTCCCTTCAGGGTTTAATCAGCCCCAGCATTTT
clone_size: .; v_call: TRBV6-1; j_call: TRBJ1-2; d_call: .; cdr3_aa: CASSEGGSKNYGYTF; cdr3_nt: TGTGCCAGCAGTGAAGGCGGCAGCAAAAACTATGGCTACACCTTC
clone_size: .; v_call: TRBV2; j_call: TRBJ2-1; d_call: TRBD2; cdr3_aa: CASRTSGSSSEQFF; cdr3_nt: TGTGCCAGCCGGACAAGCGGGAGTTCCAGTGAGCAGTTCTTC